This T cell receptor beta chain is drawn from a study of shared clonotypes between healthy human individuals. Deep-level assay runs were performed. Produced via immunoSEQ multiplex PCR; TCRdb's table is partial and in-frame only. The data show about 980,000 clones, approximately 80% seen once. Donors comprised healthy HIV-negative adults lacking recent acute infections or vaccinations. The investigators split CD4+ cells into a CD45RA+ naive subset and a CD45RA-negative memory subset. Remarks on this clone: Its specificity is not known.

Regarding the study as a whole: Though the depth was large, rarefaction showed that sorted-subset sequencing was incomplete.

Sequenced material: memory CD4+ T cells sorted from blood. Documented subset: CD45RA-negative fraction. The TCR sequence derives from a man younger than 35 in good health.

The CDR3 sequence: CASSDGTGATEAFF. The CDR3 region has the DNA TGTGCCAGCAGTGACGGGACAGGGGCCACTGAAGCTTTCTTT. The chain combines TRBV6-1 with TRBJ1-1; 10 nucleotides align to TRBD1. The CDR3 is made up of 14 amino acids. The V gene end was trimmed by 3 bases and the J gene end by 4 bases; junction bases not matched to a gene: 2. Germline V gene sequence: CDR1 MNHNS, CDR2 SASEGT.